Shown below are 15 T cell receptor beta chains from a single sample sequenced in a study of breast tumors, draining lymph nodes, adjacent tissues. TCRdb used MiXCR to reprocess the multiplex PCR reads, holding one entry per CDR3 protein. In the table there are more than 200,000 distinct CDR3 sequences, approximately 31% of which are singletons. Samples came from axillary lymph nodes draining the breast cancer. Sequenced: axillary lymph node tissue. These receptors were collected from a female donor with breast cancer. Some clones in this sample may be carry-over from other donors' samples.

V and J are TRBV6-2 or TRBV6-3 and TRBJ2-5; D gene unclear. The germline V and J ends were trimmed by 2 bases and 4 bases, with 11 bases remaining between them. Germline CDR1 and CDR2: MNHEY and SVGEGT. This CDR3 spans 14 amino acids. In nucleotides, the CDR3 is TGTGCCAGCAGTTACGTTCAGTTTGCAGAGACCCAGTACTTC. This codes for CASSYVQFAETQYF.

This clonotype showed up many times. The rearrangement uses TRBV3-1 and TRBJ2-6; possibly TRBD2 for D (6 bases). Germline V gene sequence: CDR1 LGHDT, CDR2 YNNKEL (reference sequence). This CDR3 contains 19 residues. Trimming took off 4 bases at V and 0 bases at J, with 19 bases between the two ends. CDR3 protein: CASSPNPQRVISGANVLTF. The CDR3, as DNA: TGTGCCAGCAGCCCCAACCCTCAGCGGGTCATCTCTGGGGCCAACGTCCTGACTTTC.

The J gene is TRBJ1-1, the V gene TRBV19, with D hard to call. V was clipped by 6 bases and J by 0 bases, with 11 bases between them. This CDR3 has 14 amino acids. Germline V gene data show CDR1 as LNHDA and CDR2 as SQIVND (reference sequence). The CDR3 bases are TGTGCCAGTAGCGAACAGCGAATGAACACTGAAGCTTTCTTT. Its translation is CASSEQRMNTEAFF.

This clonotype was counted only a few times. The chain recombines TRBV18 with TRBJ1-2; D unclear. The V end lost 3 bases, the J end lost 0 bases, and 14 bases lay between the germline ends. Germline loops: CDR1 KGHSH, CDR2 LQKENI. This CDR3 region has 16 residues. CDR3 in amino acids: CASSPPLGRANYGYTF. DNA of the CDR3: TGTGCCAGCTCACCCCCCCTGGGTCGGGCTAACTATGGCTACACCTTC.

This clonotype came up many times. The chain employs TRBV7-2 and TRBJ2-3, with D uncertain. Germline V gene data show CDR1 as SGHTA and CDR2 as FQGNSA. CDR3 length equals 16 residues. The V gene lost 5 bases and the J gene lost 3 bases, with 18 bases spanning the gap. The CDR3 loop reads CASSPRPHLATDTQYF. The CDR3 DNA sequence: TGTGCCAGCAGCCCCCGACCCCATTTGGCGACAGATACGCAGTATTTT.

For this clonotype: Just one base apart from a much larger clone, this may be a read error. This sequence joins TRBV20-1 and TRBJ1-2; the D gene is possibly TRBD1 (5 bases). This CDR3 spans 13 amino acids. Germline CDR1 reads DFQATT; CDR2 reads SNEGSKA (reference sequence). The V end lost 7 bases, the J end lost 10 bases, and 22 bases lay between the germline ends. The CDR3 spells CSVLGQGIGAYTF. The CDR3 DNA follows: TGCAGTGTCCTAGGCCAGGGCATTGGTGCCTACACCTTC.

The chain uses TRBV20-1 and TRBJ2-2; D gene unclear. V was cut by 0 bases and J by 4 bases, with 3 bases left in between. Germline V CDR1 and CDR2: DFQATT, SNEGSKA (reference sequence). The CDR3 length is 12 residues. The CDR3 is CSARDFTGELFF. As DNA, the CDR3 is TGCAGTGCTAGAGATTTCACCGGGGAGCTGTTTTTT.

At least ten counts were recorded for this clonotype. The V gene is TRBV29-1, the J gene TRBJ2-5; D is perhaps TRBD2 (6 bases). Germline CDR1 and CDR2: SQVTM and ANQGSEA. The V end was cut by 5 bases, the J end by 5 bases, with 30 bases between. There are 18 residues in the CDR3. The CDR3 is CSVLPYEGLNLVTETQYF. Written as DNA, the CDR3 is TGCAGCGTTCTGCCCTATGAAGGACTAAACCTCGTTACGGAGACCCAGTACTTC.

The chain joins TRBV6-2 or TRBV6-3 to TRBJ1-1; possible D gene TRBD1, 6 bases. V gave up 6 bases and J gave up 7 bases, with 15 bases separating them. The CDR3 has 13 amino acids. In germline, CDR1 is MNHEY, CDR2 SVGEGT. CDR3 coding DNA: TGTGCCAGCAGCACAGGGTCCGGATATGAAGCTTTCTTT. This gives the protein CASSTGSGYEAFF.

To note about this clonotype: One end of the junction varies from germline; a read error may be responsible. The chain joins TRBV20-1 to TRBJ1-5, with 7 bases lining up with TRBD1. Germline values: CDR1 DFQATT, CDR2 SNEGSKA (reference sequence). The CDR3 loop spans 13 amino acids. CDR3 residues: CSVRQGINQPQHF. Here the CDR3 DNA reads TGCAGTGTTAGACAGGGCATCAATCAGCCCCAGCATTTT.

Many counts were recorded for this clonotype. The DNA for the CDR3 is TGTGCCAGCAGGGAACGGACGGGGGAGCGCTACGAGCAGTACTTC. It yields the protein CASRERTGERYEQYF. The rearrangement joins TRBV6-1 to TRBJ2-7, with TRBD2 as a possible D gene (6 bases). The CDR3 consists of 15 residues. Germline CDR1 is MNHNS and CDR2 is SASEGT. With 6 bases removed from V and 3 bases from J, the gap between germline ends came to 18 bases.

This clonotype was picked up many times. The V gene is TRBV7-8, the J gene TRBJ2-1, with D hard to call. CDR1 SGHVS and CDR2 FQNEAQ come from the germline V gene. The CDR3 is made up of 20 amino acids. Trimming removed 5 bases at V and 2 bases at J, with 28 bases between. The CDR3 loop reads CASSHQGSLGSLGTYNEQFF. The CDR3 coding sequence is TGTGCCAGCAGCCACCAAGGTAGCCTAGGATCATTAGGCACCTACAATGAGCAGTTCTTC.

The J gene is TRBJ2-3, the V gene TRBV7-9; D is tentatively TRBD1 or TRBD2 (5 bases each). Trimming stripped 5 bases from V and 2 bases from J, with 17 bases between. Per the germline V gene, CDR1 is SEHNR and CDR2 is FQNEAQ (reference sequence). The CDR3 length is 16 residues. CDR3 sequence (DNA): TGTGCCAGCAGCGCTCGACCGGGACCAAACACAGATACGCAGTATTTT. Its translation is CASSARPGPNTDTQYF.

The table lists this clonotype with many counts. The chain links TRBV19 to TRBJ1-5, with D perhaps TRBD1 (5 bases). CDR3 length: 17 residues. The germline V gene encodes CDR1 LNHDA and CDR2 SQIVND (reference sequence). The germline V and J ends were trimmed by 3 bases and 2 bases, with 17 bases remaining between them. CDR3 bases: TGTGCCAGTAGTATTCCCTCGGGACCTGGCGGCAATCAGCCCCAGCATTTT. This translates into CASSIPSGPGGNQPQHF. Combining the CDR3 with reference TRBV19 and TRBJ1-5 gives the whole variable domain DGGITQSPKYLFRKEGQNVTLSCEQNLNHDAMYWYRQDPGQGLRLIYYSQIVNDFQKGDIAEGYSVSREKKESFPLTVTSAQKNPTAFYLCASSIPSGPGGNQPQHFGDGTRLSIL.

This clonotype was recorded many times. The V gene is TRBV6-4, the J gene TRBJ1-6, with D maybe TRBD1 (5 bases). This CDR3 has 14 amino acids. Germline V lookup: CDR1 MRHNA, CDR2 SNTAGT. Trimming stripped 5 bases from V and 7 bases from J, with 12 bases between. CDR3 protein: CASSHGTSNSPLHF. CDR3 in DNA: TGTGCCAGCAGTCACGGGACCAGCAATTCACCCCTCCACTTT.